This TCR beta chain was identified during a study of early T cells in non-severe SARS-CoV-2 infection. MiXCR was run by TCRdb on the 5' RACE reads, yielding one entry per CDR3 protein. The sample carries 85,000 to 100,000 distinct CDR3 sequences, 16% recorded once. This clonotype was found a few times. This CDR3 region has 15 residues. In germline, CDR1 is DFQATT, CDR2 SNEGSKA (reference sequence). The trim removed 3 bases at V and 4 bases at J, leaving 4 bases unmatched. The V gene is TRBV20-1, the J gene TRBJ1-4; 11 positions match TRBD1. Material: whole blood. The receptor comes from an adult who was a healthcare worker with PCR-confirmed SARS-CoV-2 infection or an uninfected control (not recorded which). The DNA for the CDR3 is TGCAGTGCTAGTGACGGGACAGGGGGTAATGAAAAACTGTTTTTT. This translates into CSASDGTGGNEKLFF.